Below, 19 T cell receptor beta chains from the same sample are listed, as sequenced in a study of blood T cell repertoires in COVID-19. Some clones are missing from TCRdb's copy, which holds only in-frame ones; the method was immunoSEQ multiplex PCR. The sample holds 50,000 or so clones, about 77% seen once. Sequences were obtained from peripheral blood. These receptors originate from a human donor with active or convalescent COVID-19. The donor label of this sample is uncertain.

This chain uses TRBV7-2 with TRBJ1-1; D unresolved. Trimming removed 0 bases from V and 6 bases from J, with 8 bases in between. CDR1 is SGHTA and CDR2 is FQGNSA in the germline V gene. This CDR3 is built from 13 residues. CDR3 protein: CASSLAASPEAFF. Written as DNA, the CDR3 is TGTGCCAGCAGCTTAGCGGCTAGCCCTGAAGCTTTCTTT.

The genes are TRBV9 and TRBJ1-2, with 7 bases fitting TRBD1. V shed 4 bases and J 3 bases; nucleotides not matched to a gene: 3. This CDR3 is 13 amino acids long. Germline assignment: CDR1 SGDLS and CDR2 YYNGEE. CDR3 nucleotide sequence: TGTGCCAGCAGCCTCGGGACAGACTATGGCTACACCTTC. Residues: CASSLGTDYGYTF. Together with reference TRBV9 and TRBJ1-2, the CDR3 gives the full variable domain: DSGVTQTPKHLITATGQRVTLRCSPRSGDLSVYWYQQSLDQGLQFLIQYYNGEERAKGNILERFSAQQFPDLHSELNLSSLELGDSALYFCASSLGTDYGYTFGSGTRLTVV.

The CDR3 DNA reads TGTGCCAGCAGTTTATCAGAGGGGGCTAGATACGAGCAGTACTTC. It encodes CASSLSEGARYEQYF. This chain uses TRBV27 with TRBJ2-7; TRBD1 matches 7 bases. The CDR3 sequence is 15 residues long. From germline, CDR1 is MNHEY and CDR2 SMNVEV (reference sequence). J lost 4 bases, V lost 0 bases, and 6 bases had no gene match.

The chain couples TRBV6-2 or TRBV6-3 to TRBJ2-7; 9 bases line up with TRBD2. V dropped 0 bases and J dropped 5; count of bases not matched to a gene: 8. Germline CDR1 reads MNHEY; CDR2 reads SVGEGT. The CDR3 covers 16 residues. CDR3 sequence: CASSYSLREGRDEQYF. As DNA, the CDR3 is TGTGCCAGCAGTTACTCCCTGCGGGAGGGCCGCGACGAGCAGTACTTC.

In its sample, this clone was seen once. V is TRBV29-1 and J is TRBJ1-1; 9 bases map to TRBD1. V shed 5 bases and J 3 bases; nucleotides not matched to a gene: 10. Germline loops: CDR1 SQVTM, CDR2 ANQGSEA. CDR3 length: 15 residues. The CDR3 region is CSVPQWDREDTEAFF. For the CDR3, the DNA is TGCAGCGTTCCCCAATGGGACAGGGAGGACACTGAAGCTTTCTTT.

This clone occurred once. The CDR3 region is CASSRGEAGGETQYF. CDR3 DNA sequence: TGTGCCAGCAGCCGGGGGGAGGCGGGAGGAGAGACCCAGTACTTC. The rearrangement links TRBV9 to TRBJ2-5; 8 positions agree with TRBD2. Trimming at V came to 4 bases and at J to 4 bases, leaving 9 bases not matched to a gene. Germline CDR1 SGDLS, CDR2 YYNGEE. CDR3 length: 15 residues.

The chain recombines TRBV6-6 with TRBJ1-4; TRBD1 is a possible D gene (6 bases). Trimming stripped 6 bases from V and 14 bases from J, with 19 bases between. CDR3 length: 13 amino acids. CDR1 and CDR2 from the germline V gene are MNHNY and SVGAGI (reference sequence). The CDR3 sequence: CASREQGGGRLFF. The CDR3 bases are TGTGCCAGCAGGGAACAGGGTGGGGGCCGGCTGTTTTTT.

This chain connects TRBV18 to TRBJ1-3; D remains ambiguous. This CDR3 is 16 amino acids long. With 2 bases removed from V and 0 bases from J, the gap between germline ends came to 11 bases. CDR1 and CDR2 from the germline V gene are KGHSH and LQKENI. The DNA for the CDR3 is TGTGCCAGCTCACCATCGAGAGAGGGCTCTGGAAACACCATATATTTT. Residues: CASSPSREGSGNTIYF.

The chain joins TRBV5-5 to TRBJ1-5; TRBD1 aligns across 8 bases. This CDR3 is 12 amino acids long. After removal of 4 bases from V and 16 bases from J, the junction contained 10 bases not matched to a gene. Germline V gives CDR1 SGHKS, CDR2 YYEKEE (reference sequence). The CDR3 sequence is CASSALDRGGHF. CDR3 DNA: TGTGCCAGCAGCGCCCTAGACAGGGGTGGACATTTT. Full variable domain (missing parts from reference TRBV5-5 and TRBJ1-5): DAGVTQSPTHLIKTRGQQVTLRCSPISGHKSVSWYQQVLGQGPQFIFQYYEKEERGRGNFPDRFSARQFPNYSSELNVNALLLGDSALYLCASSALDRGGHFGDGTRLSIL.

The genes are TRBV10-3 and TRBJ1-3; TRBD1 agrees at 9 bases. V was clipped by 7 bases and J by 1 base; unmatched bases: 11. This CDR3 comprises 17 residues. The germline V gene encodes CDR1 ENHRY and CDR2 SYGVKD. CDR3 loop: CAIKTGGLQSSGNTIYF. The CDR3 DNA follows: TGTGCCATCAAGACAGGGGGACTCCAATCGTCTGGAAACACCATATATTTT.

A single count supports this clone. This chain uses TRBV28 with TRBJ2-5; 8 bases map to TRBD2. The V and J ends lost 6 bases and 7 bases, in that order; junction bases with no gene match: 10. This CDR3 spans 14 amino acids. Germline V gene lookup returns CDR1 MDHEN and CDR2 SYDVKM. In nucleotides, the CDR3 is TGTGCCAGCAGAAAGAGCGGGAGAGTAGGGACCCAGTACTTC. Translating it yields CASRKSGRVGTQYF.

This clone is medium-sized. Other DNA sequences in the same sample also yield this CDR3. The chain recombines TRBV27 with TRBJ2-7, with D hard to call. Germline V gene lookup returns CDR1 MNHEY and CDR2 SMNVEV (reference sequence). V was clipped by 0 bases and J by 1 base, with 7 bases between them. The length of the CDR3 is 14 residues. The CDR3 nucleotides are TGTGCCAGCAGTTTATCAGGAGCGTCCTACGAGCAGTACTTC. Amino acid sequence: CASSLSGASYEQYF.

The chain is built from TRBV7-2 and TRBJ2-3, with D unclear. This CDR3 has 13 amino acids. V gave up 5 bases and J gave up 0 bases, with 6 bases separating them. Germline CDR1 SGHTA, CDR2 FQGNSA. The chain's CDR3 is CASSPTSTDTQYF. CDR3 bases: TGTGCCAGCAGCCCAACTAGCACAGATACGCAGTATTTT.

The rearrangement links TRBV6-2 or TRBV6-3 to TRBJ2-1; TRBD2 is a possible D gene (5 bases). CDR1 and CDR2 from the germline V gene are MNHEY and SVGEGT. Trimming took 6 bases from V and 2 from J, leaving 14 bases between them. This CDR3 contains 15 residues. CDR3 nucleotide sequence: TGTGCCAGCAGCCGCATAGCGCTTACCTACAATGAGCAGTTCTTC. Its translation is CASSRIALTYNEQFF.

The J gene is TRBJ2-7, the V gene TRBV6-6, with 8 bases aligning to TRBD1. CDR1 is MNHNY, CDR2 SVGAGI, per germline (reference sequence). The CDR3 spans 11 residues. Losses at the gene ends were 6 bases for V and 7 bases for J; bases not matched to a gene: 2. CDR3 in DNA: TGTGCCAGCAGGGGACAGGTGGAGCAGTACTTC. Its protein is CASRGQVEQYF.

V usage is TRBV19 and J usage is TRBJ2-7; 9 bases fit TRBD1. V shed 6 bases and J 6 bases; nucleotides not matched to a gene: 12. Germline V gives CDR1 LNHDA, CDR2 SQIVND (reference sequence). The length of the CDR3 is 15 residues. As DNA, the CDR3 is TGTGCCAGTAGCTTAATTACCGGGACAGGGTCCGAGCAGTACTTC. Protein product: CASSLITGTGSEQYF. The whole variable domain, filled in from reference TRBV19 and TRBJ2-7, reads DGGITQSPKYLFRKEGQNVTLSCEQNLNHDAMYWYRQDPGQGLRLIYYSQIVNDFQKGDIAEGYSVSREKKESFPLTVTSAQKNPTAFYLCASSLITGTGSEQYFGPGTRLTVT.

V and J are TRBV4-1 and TRBJ2-7; tentatively, D is TRBD2 (5 bases). Germline assignment: CDR1 MGHRA and CDR2 YSYEKL. Trimming shortened V by 0 bases and J by 1 base, and 13 bases separated the two germline ends. The CDR3 length is 16 residues. The CDR3 nucleotides read TGCGCCAGCAGCCAAGATTTGCGGGCGGATTCCTACGAGCAGTACTTC. As protein: CASSQDLRADSYEQYF.

The chain carries TRBV20-1 and TRBJ1-5; 8 positions agree with TRBD1. CDR1 and CDR2 from the germline V gene are DFQATT and SNEGSKA (reference sequence). The V segment lost 3 bases and the J segment 0 bases; nucleotides outside the gene matches: 13. The CDR3 totals 18 residues. The CDR3 sequence is CSASQQGAQHYSNQPQHF. The CDR3 DNA follows: TGCAGTGCTAGTCAGCAGGGGGCACAGCATTATAGCAATCAGCCCCAGCATTTT.

This clone turned up a few times. The chain has TRBV11-2 and TRBJ1-6, with a weak D call TRBD1 (5 bases). The CDR3 has 15 amino acids. Germline V CDR1 and CDR2: SGHAT, FQNNGV. V lost 5 bases, J lost 8 bases, and 16 bases lay in between. The CDR3 nucleotides read TGTGCCAGCAGCCCAACGGCAGGGAGGGATTCACCCCTCCACTTT. It is translated as CASSPTAGRDSPLHF.